This paragraph reports one T cell receptor (beta chain). The antigen this receptor binds is unknown. Per-base quality was not reported, and no clone a single base away is much larger than it. Reading the label with the study, this specimen's time point is: cells obtained before transplantation from donor or recipient. CD3+CD4+ and CD3+CD8+ populations were FACS-sorted from unstimulated pre-transplant donor and recipient cells taken from spleen or lymph nodes. This sample was taken from a study of graft-versus-host responses after intestinal transplantation (dated by TCRdb to the early 2020s). Describing the broader study: The transplants that recipients got were multivisceral, liver-intestinal, or isolated intestinal. Anti-thymocyte globulin induction was given to all recipients, followed by maintenance tacrolimus and steroids for 2 to 4 years. Graft-versus-host and host-versus-graft alloreactive T cell clones were tracked in the graft, circulation and bone marrow after intestinal transplantation using bulk TCR-beta CDR3 sequencing. Alloreactive clones were identified by sequencing pre-transplant mixed lymphocyte reaction products and comparing these products with unstimulated pre-transplant donor and recipient T cells. A cohort of roughly 25 intestinal transplant recipients, including one retransplant, was enrolled, and 3 patients lacking pretransplant specimens were excluded. A peak of at least 4% donor T cells among recipient peripheral blood mononuclear cells was the definition used for donor T cell macrochimerism. Rather than going through the commercial service, samples from a few later patients were sequenced in-house on an Illumina MiSeq and processed with MiXCR. General findings and caveats noted by the study authors: Patients with donor T cell macrochimerism had high GvH to HvG T cell clonal ratios in their allografts. Peak levels of circulating GvH clones were associated with declines in HvG clones early after transplant. The relatively low number and heterogeneity of intestinal transplant patients limited the conclusions. GvH clones turned up in recipient bone marrow, with some appearing earlier in ileal mucosa or blood, a pattern consistent with an intestinal mucosal origin.

The library came from the immunoSEQ multiplex PCR assay. In most patients, genomic DNA was isolated using the Qiagen DNeasy Blood and Tissue Kit and sent frozen to Adaptive Biotechnologies for TCR sequencing. For most patients, high-throughput TCR-beta CDR3 sequencing of genomic DNA was performed by Adaptive Biotechnologies. The authors' pipeline ran thus. TCR sequencing data were retrieved from Adaptive's ImmunoSEQ software for 15 to 20 patients, whereas three other patients were processed with MiXCR and VDJtools. To correct CD4 versus CD8 sorting errors, sequences present in both subsets at a frequency ratio below 5:1 were removed. CDR3 nucleotide sequences shared between donor and recipient were removed because their origin could not be assigned. At least 2-fold expansion over unstimulated cells and a minimum CFSE-low frequency of 0.002% (template counts) or 0.001% (read counts) were required for clones to be classified as alloreactive. Mappable clones were those detected in sequenced pre-transplant spleen, lymph node, or MLR CFSE-low populations of the donor or recipient. The cumulative frequency of alloreactive clones was calculated as a percentage of all sequences, weighted by copy number. The immuneACCESS repertoire file appears here via TCRdb, limited to in-frame rearrangements. These files lack a portion of the clones; in checked studies, under half of the deficit traces to unresolved V genes, and the cause of the others is not known. The V and J calls and clone size were taken over from that table, and D and trimming were inferred from the DNA. The sample table shows about 50,000 clones, and nearly 95% are seen once. The ten largest clones represent less than 2.5% of the sample.

Spanning cysteine to phenylalanine, the CDR3 consists of 14 amino acids. Left in the record is the CDR3 DNA by itself, 42 bases read in frame from the first base. V is shortened by 0 bases, J by 6 bases, and the region joining them spans 8 bases. The specimen was unstimulated CD4+ T cells sorted from spleen or lymph node cells, collected before transplant. The sequence was obtained from a human donor who was the organ donor for an intestinal transplant. This sequence uses TRBV6-7 and TRBJ2-2, and the D gene may be TRBD1, 5 bases matching. TRBV6-7 is noted as an ORF with a role that remains uncertain. The CDR3 reads CASSYSWGPGELFF. The DNA sequence reads TGTGCCAGCAGTTACTCGTGGGGCCCCGGGGAGCTGTTTTTT.